These 12 T cell receptor beta chains originate from one sample sequenced in a study of sequential checkpoint blockade in melanoma (dated by TCRdb to about 2019). The treatment or condition label, read with the paper, signifies: randomized to nivolumab then ipilimumab (arm A) or the reverse (arm B). Receptor libraries were prepared by the immunoSEQ multiplex PCR assay. TCRdb stores this immuneACCESS table with in-frame sequences only. Part of the clones is absent; in the studies checked, under half of the shortfall reflects unresolved V genes, and no reason is known for the rest. This sample has under 20,000 clones in its table, and just under 75% of those were observed once. The top ten clones comprise 20% of the sample. The sequencing used CD8+ T cells sorted from blood (inferred from file names), collected from a patient given nivolumab and ipilimumab in sequence. All receptors derive from a human donor with melanoma.

The genes are TRBV7-6 and TRBJ2-2; 11 bases agree with TRBD1. Germline trimming cut 5 bases from V and 4 bases from J; bases unmatched to any gene: 3. The CDR3 is made up of 15 amino acids. The V gene's germline CDR1 is SGHVS and CDR2 FNYEAQ. DNA for the CDR3: TGTGCCAGCAGCCCCGGGACAGGGGGCACCGGGGAGCTGTTTTTT. Translation: CASSPGTGGTGELFF. Full variable domain (rest looked up from reference TRBV7-6 and TRBJ2-2): GAGVSQSPRYKVTKRGQDVALRCDPISGHVSLYWYRQALGQGPEFLTYFNYEAQQDKSGLPNDRFSAERPEGSISTLTIQRTEQRDSAMYRCASSPGTGGTGELFFGEGSRLTVL.

V usage is TRBV7-3 and J usage is TRBJ2-1, with 8 positions matching TRBD2. V was clipped by 5 bases and J by 2 bases; unmatched bases: 14. The CDR3 has 18 residues. Germline V gene data show CDR1 as SGHTA and CDR2 as FQGTGA. CDR3 bases: TGTGCCAGCAGCACGGCTGTCGGGGGGGCTCTCCCCTACAATGAGCAGTTCTTC. Amino acids: CASSTAVGGALPYNEQFF. Full variable domain (remainder filled in from reference TRBV7-3 and TRBJ2-1): GAGVSQTPSNKVTEKGKYVELRCDPISGHTALYWYRQSLGQGPEFLIYFQGTGAADDSGLPNDRFFAVRPEGSVSTLKIQRTERGDSAVYLCASSTAVGGALPYNEQFFGPGTRLTVL.

The CDR3 protein is CASSIATDSTYGYTF. In nucleotides, the CDR3 is TGTGCCAGCAGCATCGCGACAGACTCTACCTATGGCTACACCTTC. J is TRBJ1-2 and V is TRBV9; D might be TRBD1 (5 bases). CDR1 is SGDLS, CDR2 YYNGEE, per germline. The CDR3 consists of 15 residues. V gave up 4 bases and J gave up 4 bases, with 17 bases separating them.

Regarding this clone: This same CDR3 is encoded by further DNA sequences in the sample. The chain links TRBV9 to TRBJ2-1; a weak D match, TRBD2 (6 bases). Trimming shortened V by 3 bases and J by 0 bases, and 13 bases separated the two germline ends. The CDR3 is 16 residues long. The germline gives CDR1 SGDLS, CDR2 YYNGEE. The CDR3 DNA reads as TGTGCCAGCAGCGGTCTCGCGGGACTCTCCTACAATGAGCAGTTCTTC. This gives the protein CASSGLAGLSYNEQFF.

This clone was recorded once. Written as DNA, the CDR3 is TGTGCCAGCAGCTTAGTTTCGGTAACCTTGGACGAGCAGTACTTC. Translation gives CASSLVSVTLDEQYF. The chain recombines TRBV11-2 with TRBJ2-7; D is unresolved. The CDR3 is made up of 15 amino acids. The germline V gene has CDR1 SGHAT and CDR2 FQNNGV. V shed 1 base and J shed 5 bases, with 15 bases lying between them.

This clone has a handful of counts. The V and J genes are TRBV7-9 and TRBJ2-7; 11 nucleotides match TRBD2. This CDR3 is built from 14 residues. Germline loops: CDR1 SEHNR, CDR2 FQNEAQ (reference sequence). With 5 bases clipped from V and 3 bases from J, the junction kept 3 bases outside the gene matches. CDR3 in amino acids: CASSPGTSGYEQYF. Written as DNA, the CDR3 is TGTGCCAGCAGCCCCGGGACTAGCGGCTACGAGCAGTACTTC.

V usage is TRBV27 and J usage is TRBJ1-1; the match to TRBD1 covers 8 bases. CDR1 and CDR2 (germline): MNHEY, SMNVEV (reference sequence). This CDR3 spans 17 amino acids. V dropped 0 bases and J dropped 11; count of bases not matched to a gene: 17. Here the CDR3 DNA reads TGTGCCAGCAGTTTATCCCCCCGACAGGGGATCGGCCCGCGGGCTTTCTTT. Protein sequence: CASSLSPRQGIGPRAFF.

The chain has TRBV27 and TRBJ2-5; D possibly corresponds to TRBD1 (6 bases). The DNA end is a closer match to TRBJ2-7, so the J assignment may be wrong. The germline V gene encodes CDR1 MNHEY and CDR2 SMNVEV (reference sequence). The CDR3 covers 14 residues. CDR3 bases: TGTGCCAGCAGTACCTCTCGGGACACCTACGAGCAGTACTTC. It is translated as CASSTSRDTYEQYF.

V and J are TRBV4-3 and TRBJ1-4; D call uncertain. This CDR3 has 16 residues. The germline V and J ends were trimmed by 0 bases and 0 bases, with 8 bases remaining between them. Per the germline V gene, CDR1 is LGHNA and CDR2 is YSLEER. The CDR3 loop reads CASSQESQATNEKLFF. Written as DNA, the CDR3 is TGCGCCAGCAGCCAAGAGTCGCAGGCAACTAATGAAAAACTGTTTTTT.

This clone was seen a few times. A far larger clone is one nucleotide away, so this likely arose from a read error. The chain uses TRBV1 and TRBJ1-1. TRBV1 constitutes a pseudogene. This CDR3 spans 13 amino acids. CDR3 loop: CTSSQDRGAEAFF. The CDR3 DNA follows: TGCACCAGCAGCCAAGATCGGGGGGCCGAAGCTTTCTTT.

V gene TRBV30 combines with J gene TRBJ2-7; D perhaps matches TRBD2 (6 bases). The CDR3 is 14 amino acids. Between the trimmed V and J ends, which lost 3 bases and 2 bases, there was a span of 14 bases. The germline V gene has CDR1 GTSNPN and CDR2 SVGIG (reference sequence). The CDR3 DNA reads as TGTGCCTGGAGCGTTGGGGGGATTGCCTACGAGCAGTACTTC. As protein: CAWSVGGIAYEQYF.

Sample share makes this clone medium-sized. J is TRBJ2-1 and V is TRBV19; TRBD2 agrees at 10 bases. The V gene's germline CDR1 is LNHDA and CDR2 SQIVND (reference sequence). The length of the CDR3 is 13 residues. The V gene end was trimmed by 6 bases and the J gene end by 6 bases; junction bases not matched to a gene: 2. The CDR3 coding sequence is TGTGCCAGTAGGCTAGCGGGGGCCAATGAGCAGTTCTTC. Its protein product is CASRLAGANEQFF.